This entry is about one T cell receptor beta chain. It lacks a known antigen. Per-base qualities were not stored, and no clone one base away is much larger. This sample was taken from a study of OX40 agonist ivuxolimab in advanced cancers. For the study in its entirety: The costimulatory receptor OX40 (CD134) was targeted by ivuxolimab, a fully human IgG2 agonistic monoclonal antibody. The point of sequencing TCRbeta in the periphery was to test whether ivuxolimab changed TCR sequence diversity and drove clonal T-cell expansion. A male proportion of 70% to 90% and a mean age of approximately 60 years, ranging from about 23 to 90, were recorded for the dose-escalation cohort. Intravenous ivuxolimab was administered to patients every 2 weeks at six dose levels: 0.01, 0.1, 0.3, 1.5, 3 and 10 mg/kg. The paper covers the monotherapy dose-escalation part of the phase I ivuxolimab trial, which included N of about 51 patients. Prior anti-PD-1, anti-PD-L1 or anti-CTLA-4 therapy was permitted, and checkpoint inhibitors had been received by 40% to 50% of dose-escalation patients. Partial responses occurred in three dose-escalation patients: two with cutaneous melanoma and one with hepatocellular carcinoma. Among the approximately 50 dose-escalation patients, approximately 20 had hepatocellular carcinoma, roughly 15 melanoma, 9 renal cell carcinoma and 9 head and neck cancer. Study-wide conclusions, independent of this receptor: Antigen specificity was not determined for the clonally expanded peripheral T cells. Low levels of normalized T-cell clonal expansion were also seen in some patients who did not respond. In the 0.1-3.0 mg/kg groups, partial responders were among the patients with the lowest normalized peripheral clonal expansion, particularly in CD8+ T cells. At doses of 0.1 to 3.0 mg/kg, clonal expansion of both CD4+ and CD8+ T cells in blood was seen between baseline and week 6. After ivuxolimab, CD8+ T cells had more expanded clones than CD4+ T cells on average.

The trial excluded patients who had a history of autoimmune disease or were on systemic immunosuppression. Peripheral blood for TCR sequencing was collected from all dose cohorts at baseline, on cycle 4 day 1, and on cycle 7 day 1. Samples came from an open-label, multicenter, first-in-human phase I dose-escalation trial of ivuxolimab. Adults with locally advanced or metastatic melanoma, renal cell carcinoma, hepatocellular carcinoma or head and neck squamous cell carcinoma were enrolled in the trial. CD4+ and CD8+ T cells were sorted separately from peripheral blood before TCR sequencing. For sequencing of the TCRbeta CDR3 region, genomic DNA was extracted from the sorted cells. The immunoSEQ Assay was used to sequence the TCRbeta CDR3 regions. The table comes from immuneACCESS by way of TCRdb, which keeps in-frame sequences with V and J called. Part of the clones is missing from these tables; in studies checked, under half for an unresolved V gene and the rest for unknown reasons. This sample has under 30,000 clones in its table, and over 75% of those were observed once. More than 20% of the sample lies in the top ten.

The sequencing here drew on CD4+ or CD8+ T cells sorted from blood, taken in a trial of the OX40 agonist ivuxolimab. This clonotype was sampled from an adult with an advanced solid tumor such as melanoma, head and neck, liver or kidney cancer.

The CDR3 region: CASSPHRETGRVGQYF. The nucleotides read TGTGCCAGCAGCCCTCATCGGGAGACAGGGAGGGTCGGGCAGTACTTC. The receptor chain draws on TRBV9 and TRBJ2-7; the D gene is possibly TRBD1 or TRBD2, each agreeing over 7 bases. V is shortened by 4 bases, J by 9 bases, and the region joining them spans 26 bases. CDR1 and CDR2, looked up from the germline V gene, are SGDLS and YYNGEE. The CDR3 holds 16 amino acids from the cysteine to the phenylalanine. Only the CDR3 DNA is retained, 48 bases long and in frame from the first base.